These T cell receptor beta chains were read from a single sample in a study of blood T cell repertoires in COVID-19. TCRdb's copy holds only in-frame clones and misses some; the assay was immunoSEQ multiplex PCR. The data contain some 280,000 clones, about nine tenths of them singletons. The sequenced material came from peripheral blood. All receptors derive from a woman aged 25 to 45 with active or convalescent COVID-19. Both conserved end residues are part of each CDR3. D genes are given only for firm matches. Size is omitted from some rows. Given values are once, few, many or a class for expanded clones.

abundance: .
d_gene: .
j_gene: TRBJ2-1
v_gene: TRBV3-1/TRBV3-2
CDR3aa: CASSHARGPSYNEQFF

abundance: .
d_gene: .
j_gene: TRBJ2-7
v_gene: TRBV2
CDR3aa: CASSDGVANYEQYF

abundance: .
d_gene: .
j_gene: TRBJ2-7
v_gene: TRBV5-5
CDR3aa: CASSSGGETILYEQYF

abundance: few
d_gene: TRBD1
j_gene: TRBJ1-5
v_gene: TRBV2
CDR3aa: CASTPGGSYNQPQHF

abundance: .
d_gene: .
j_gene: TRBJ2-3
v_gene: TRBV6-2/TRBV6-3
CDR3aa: CASSSLPTDTQYF

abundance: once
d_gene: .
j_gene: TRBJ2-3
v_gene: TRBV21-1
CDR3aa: CASSNRTGTGSSTDTQYF

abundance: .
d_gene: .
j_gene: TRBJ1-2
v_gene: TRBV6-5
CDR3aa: CASSWGGRGYGYTF

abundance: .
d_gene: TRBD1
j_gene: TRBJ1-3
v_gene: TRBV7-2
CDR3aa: CASSRVTGLRNTIYF

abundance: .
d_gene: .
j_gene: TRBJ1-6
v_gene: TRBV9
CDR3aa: CASSSGLGDSPLHF

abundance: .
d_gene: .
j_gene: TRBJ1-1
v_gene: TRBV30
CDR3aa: CAFQGDTEAFF

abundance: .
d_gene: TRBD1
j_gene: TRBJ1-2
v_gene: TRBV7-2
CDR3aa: CASSLDGRDRYGYTF

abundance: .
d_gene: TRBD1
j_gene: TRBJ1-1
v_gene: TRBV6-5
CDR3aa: CASKFTGVFTEAFF

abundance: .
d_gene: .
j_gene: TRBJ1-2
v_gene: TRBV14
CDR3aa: CASSHSVRGYTF

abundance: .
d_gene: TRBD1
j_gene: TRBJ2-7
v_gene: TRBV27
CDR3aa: CASSLRDRGHEQYF

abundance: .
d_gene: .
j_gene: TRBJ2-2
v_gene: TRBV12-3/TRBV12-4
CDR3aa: CASSVGGTGELFF

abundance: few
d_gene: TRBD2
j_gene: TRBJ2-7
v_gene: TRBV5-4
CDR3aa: CASRRSGAPGEQYF

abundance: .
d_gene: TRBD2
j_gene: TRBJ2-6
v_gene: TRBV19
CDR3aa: CASTPGTSPNPGANVLTF

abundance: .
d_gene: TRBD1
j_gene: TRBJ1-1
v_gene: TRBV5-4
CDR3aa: CASSSGQDTEAFF

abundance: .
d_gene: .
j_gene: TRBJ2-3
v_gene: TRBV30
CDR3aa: CAWSIGRDTQYF

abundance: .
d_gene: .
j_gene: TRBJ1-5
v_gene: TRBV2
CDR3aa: CASKGQSNQPQHF

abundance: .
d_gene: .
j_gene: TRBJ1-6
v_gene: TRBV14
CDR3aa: CASSQGALPLHF

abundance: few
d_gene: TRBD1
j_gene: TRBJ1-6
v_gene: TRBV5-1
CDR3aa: CASSLRQGGSYNSPLHF

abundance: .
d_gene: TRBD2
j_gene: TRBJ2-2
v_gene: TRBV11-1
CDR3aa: CASSPTDGRGTGELFF

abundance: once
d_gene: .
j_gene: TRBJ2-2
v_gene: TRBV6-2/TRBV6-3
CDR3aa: CASSRPGLSTGTGELFF

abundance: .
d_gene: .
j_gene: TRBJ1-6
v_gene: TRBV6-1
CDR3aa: CASSEVGRGTSPLHF

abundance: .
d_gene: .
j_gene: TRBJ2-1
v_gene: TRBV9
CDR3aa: CASSVFGSYNEQFF

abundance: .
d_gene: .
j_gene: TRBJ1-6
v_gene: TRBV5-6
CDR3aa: CASSSQGWSSPLHF

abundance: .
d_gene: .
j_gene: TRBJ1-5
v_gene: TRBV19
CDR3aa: CASSIDRSPVSNQPQHF

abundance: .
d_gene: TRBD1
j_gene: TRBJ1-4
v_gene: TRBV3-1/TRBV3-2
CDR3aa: CASSQGRGQGIEKLFF

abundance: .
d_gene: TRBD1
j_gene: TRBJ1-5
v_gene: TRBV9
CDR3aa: CASSVEGTGGYSNQPQHF